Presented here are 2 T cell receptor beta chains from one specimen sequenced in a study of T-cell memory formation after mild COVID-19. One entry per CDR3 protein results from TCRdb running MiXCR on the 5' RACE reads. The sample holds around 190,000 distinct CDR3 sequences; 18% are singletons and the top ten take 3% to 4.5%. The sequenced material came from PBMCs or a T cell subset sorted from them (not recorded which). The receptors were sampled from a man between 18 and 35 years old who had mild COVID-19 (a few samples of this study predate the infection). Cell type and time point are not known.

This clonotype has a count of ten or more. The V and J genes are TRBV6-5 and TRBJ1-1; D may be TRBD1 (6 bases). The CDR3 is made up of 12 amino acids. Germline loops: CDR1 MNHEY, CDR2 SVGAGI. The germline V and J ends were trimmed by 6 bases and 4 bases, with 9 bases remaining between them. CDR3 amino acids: CASRRGATEAFF. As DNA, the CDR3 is TGTGCCAGCAGAAGGGGGGCCACTGAAGCTTTCTTT.

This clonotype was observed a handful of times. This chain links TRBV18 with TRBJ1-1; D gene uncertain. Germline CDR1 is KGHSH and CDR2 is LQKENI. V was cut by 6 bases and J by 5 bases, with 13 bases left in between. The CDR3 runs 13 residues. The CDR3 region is CASSSSYWTEAFF. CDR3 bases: TGTGCCAGCTCCTCAAGTTATTGGACTGAAGCTTTCTTT.